This is a list of T cell receptor beta chains from one sample in a study of Graves' ophthalmopathy and Graves' hyperthyroidism. TCRdb reprocessed the multiplex PCR reads with MiXCR, giving one entry per CDR3 protein. Of over a million distinct CDR3 sequences listed, about two fifths are singletons. Source material: peripheral blood or thyroid tissue (not recorded which). All receptors derive from an adult man with Graves' hyperthyroidism. CDR3s include the opening cysteine and the closing phenylalanine or tryptophan. D genes are given only for firm matches. Clone size is not always given. Where it is, it says once, few, many or a class for expanded clones.

TRBV7-2	TRBD1	TRBJ1-2	many	TGTGCCAGCAGCCGACAAACAGGGGGCGACTATGGCTACACCTTC	CASSRQTGGDYGYTF
TRBV12-3/TRBV12-4	TRBD2	TRBJ2-7	.	TGTGCCAGCAGTTCTATCGGGGGGAGCGAGCAGTACTTC	CASSSIGGSEQYF
TRBV19	TRBD1	TRBJ1-5	.	TGTGCCTGGAGGGCCGGGACAGGCAGGGGTCAGCCCCAGCATTTT	CAWRAGTGRGQPQHF
TRBV7-9	.	TRBJ1-2	many	TGTGCCAGCAGCTGGACCGGGACGGAGTATGGCTACACCTTC	CASSWTGTEYGYTF
TRBV5-5	TRBD2	TRBJ2-7	.	TGTGCCAGCACGGGACTAGCGGGAGTGGGAGCTCGGTTCTTC	CASTGLAGVGARFF
TRBV10-2	TRBD1	TRBJ1-1	.	TGCGCCAGCAGGAAGCCGGGACAGGGATTAACTGAAGCTTTCTTT	CASRKPGQGLTEAFF
TRBV10-3	TRBD1	TRBJ2-7	many	TGTGCCATCAGTCCTCAGGGGGCGTATAACGAGCAGTACTTC	CAISPQGAYNEQYF
TRBV10-3	.	TRBJ2-7	many	TGTGCCAGCAGTATGGCGGGACCGACGGGGCAGTACTTC	CASSMAGPTGQYF
TRBV19	TRBD1	TRBJ2-5	many	TGTGCCAGTAGTATAGATACGGACAGGCAAGAGACCCAGTACTTC	CASSIDTDRQETQYF
TRBV7-3	.	TRBJ1-2	few	TGTGCCAGCAGTATCGCCAGGGACTATGGCTACACCTTC	CASSIARDYGYTF
TRBV29-1	.	TRBJ1-5	.	TGCAGCGTTGCGGTATCGGCAGCCGAGAAGCATTTT	CSVAVSAAEKHF
TRBV6-5	TRBD1	TRBJ2-7	.	TGTGCCAGCAGTTACGGGGGGACAGGTTCCCTGGAGCAGTACTTC	CASSYGGTGSLEQYF
TRBV5-1	TRBD1	TRBJ2-7	many	TGCGCCAGCAGCGTCCAGGGGGTCTGGGACGAGCAGTACTTC	CASSVQGVWDEQYF
TRBV20-1	.	TRBJ2-7	many	TGCAGTGCTAGAGGCTGGCTAGCGTACGAGCAGTACTTC	CSARGWLAYEQYF
TRBV5-8	TRBD2	TRBJ2-7	many	TGTGCCAGCAGCGGGGGAGCGGGGGTCTACGAGCAGTACTTC	CASSGGAGVYEQYF
TRBV28	.	TRBJ1-5	few	TGTGCCAGCATACTTTCGGGGGGGCTTCAGCCCCAGCATTTT	CASILSGGLQPQHF
TRBV9	.	TRBJ2-7	.	TGTGCCAGCAGCTCGAACAAGTGGATTCGTGGCGAGCAGTACTTC	CASSSNKWIRGEQYF
TRBV20-1	.	TRBJ1-6	.	TGCAGTGCTCCGGTGGGGAGCTCCTATAATTCACCCCTCCACTTT	CSAPVGSSYNSPLHF
TRBV3-1	TRBD1	TRBJ2-7	few	TGTGCCAGCAGCCGAGCCGGGACAGGGGTGGACGAGCAGTACTTC	CASSRAGTGVDEQYF
TRBV7-9	.	TRBJ2-3	few	TGTGCCAGCAGCCCAAAGGATACGCAGTATTTT	CASSPKDTQYF
TRBV20-1	.	TRBJ1-1	many	TGCAGTGCTAGAGTCCCGGGACGGTCCGCGAACACTGAAGCTTTCTTT	CSARVPGRSANTEAFF
TRBV10-3	TRBD1	TRBJ1-2	many	TGTGCCATCAGCGGACAGGTGAACTATGGCTACACCTTC	CAISGQVNYGYTF
TRBV5-1	TRBD1	TRBJ1-4	few	TGCGCCAGCAGCTTGGGACAGGGCGCTACAACTAATGAAAAACTGTTTTTT	CASSLGQGATTNEKLFF
TRBV9	TRBD1	TRBJ1-1	few	TGTGCCAGCTCGGCCAGGGGGCAAACTGAAGCTTTCTTT	CASSARGQTEAFF
TRBV12-3/TRBV12-4	TRBD1	TRBJ2-5	many	TGTGCCAGCAGTTCCCTGGACAGGGCGGGCCAAGAGACCCAGTACTTC	CASSSLDRAGQETQYF
TRBV7-2	.	TRBJ2-5	many	TGTGCCAGCAGTCCACGCGGAGGGTCTTTAGTACAAGAGACCCAGTACTTC	CASSPRGGSLVQETQYF
TRBV7-9	TRBD1	TRBJ1-4	.	TGTGCCAGCAGCCCGCCGACAGGGCTGGGAGGGGAAAAACTGTTTTTT	CASSPPTGLGGEKLFF
TRBV29-1	.	TRBJ2-2	many	TGCAGCGTTGAACCCGTGCGGGGGAACACCGGGGAGCTGTTTTTT	CSVEPVRGNTGELFF
TRBV4-1	.	TRBJ2-2	few	TGCGCCAGCAGCCAAGAAGGGGTACCTAGCGGGGAGCTGTTTTTT	CASSQEGVPSGELFF